This T cell receptor (beta chain) comes out of a study of blood T cell repertoires in COVID-19 (dated by TCRdb to the early 2020s). As for the study more broadly: The collaborator samples originated in the United States, Italy and Spain and spanned the acute and convalescent phases of COVID-19. The material from the prospective study consisted of cDNA or gDNA derived from T cells, B-cell-depleted T cells, or PBMCs. The dataset comprised deeply sampled blood TCRbeta repertoires from subjects exposed to, actively infected with, or recovered from COVID-19. The repertoires were released in a freely available public database meant as a resource for research on the immune response to SARS-CoV-2. Samples came from the ongoing ImmuneRACE study (first 160 participants) plus 1,254 subjects from 6 global collaborators. Nearly every sample came with metadata listing a de-identified subject ID, COVID-19 status, age in years and sex. Where HLA class I and class II types were available, the types were taken from metadata supplied by the sample provider, not from assay-based typing. The full study reports these points: Clinical and demographic metadata were provided uncurated, with the amount varying by source and participant.

Each collaborating institution followed its own protocols to collect whole blood in K2EDTA tubes. For TCRbeta analysis, collaborator samples were shipped as frozen whole blood, as isolated PBMCs, or as DNA extracted from either sample type. The germline V gene supplies CDR1 SGHRS and CDR2 YFSETQ. There are 14 amino acids in the CDR3, from cysteine to phenylalanine inclusive. Kept here is only the CDR3 DNA, which spans 42 bases and is read in frame from base 1. The junction shows trimming of 4 bases on V and 11 bases on J, plus 19 bases between the germline ends. The immunoSEQ Assay, a bias-controlled multiplex PCR, was used to amplify TCRbeta CDR3 regions from genomic DNA. On the authors' methods: Nucleated cell counts per sample were estimated from amplification of reference gene primers within the assay. To quantify the absolute abundance of each unique TCRbeta CDR3 rearrangement, sequence reads were collapsed and filtered. For each sample, productive Simpson clonality was calculated by taking the square root of Simpson's diversity index across productive rearrangements. In its TCRdb copy, this immuneACCESS table keeps in-frame sequences only and misses some clones. Where compared with another copy, unresolved V genes explain less than half of these, and the others have no known cause. Clone size and the V and J calls come from that table; the DNA yielded D and trimming. This sample has about 85,000 clones in its table, and 90% of those were observed once. The ten largest clones take up around 4.7% of the sample.

Notes on this clone: The clone's antigen remains unknown. The record has no base qualities; no much larger clone is one base away.

The receptor was isolated from a woman of 80 years or more with active or convalescent COVID-19. Rearrangement joined TRBV5-1 to TRBJ1-5; TRBD1 is a weak D gene call, 5 bases matching. The sequencing input was peripheral blood. The CDR3 sequence is CASSEVGSGGAQHF. The nucleotide sequence is TGCGCCAGCAGCGAGGTCGGGTCCGGGGGGGCCCAGCATTTT.